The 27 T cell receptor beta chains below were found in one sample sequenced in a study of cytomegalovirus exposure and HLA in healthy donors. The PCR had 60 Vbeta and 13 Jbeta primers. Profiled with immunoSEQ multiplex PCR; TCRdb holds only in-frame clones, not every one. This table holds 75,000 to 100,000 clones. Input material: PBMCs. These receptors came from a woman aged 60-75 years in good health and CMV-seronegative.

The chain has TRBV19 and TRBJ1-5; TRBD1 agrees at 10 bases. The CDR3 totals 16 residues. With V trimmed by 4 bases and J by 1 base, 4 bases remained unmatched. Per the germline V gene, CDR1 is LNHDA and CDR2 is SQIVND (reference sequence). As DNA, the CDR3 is TGTGCCAGTAGTACCCGGACAGGGGGGAGCAATCAGCCCCAGCATTTT. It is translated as CASSTRTGGSNQPQHF.

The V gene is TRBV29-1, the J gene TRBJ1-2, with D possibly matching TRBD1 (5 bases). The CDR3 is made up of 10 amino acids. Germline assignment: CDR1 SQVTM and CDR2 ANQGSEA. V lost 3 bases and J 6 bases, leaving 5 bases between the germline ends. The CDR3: CSVDRDGYTF. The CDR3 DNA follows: TGCAGCGTTGACAGGGATGGCTACACCTTC.

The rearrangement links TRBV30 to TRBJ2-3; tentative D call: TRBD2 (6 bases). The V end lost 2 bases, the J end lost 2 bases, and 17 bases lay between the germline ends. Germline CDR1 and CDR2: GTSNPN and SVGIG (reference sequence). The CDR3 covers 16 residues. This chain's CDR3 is CAWSSWGSGPTDTQYF. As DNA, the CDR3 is TGTGCCTGGAGTTCCTGGGGTAGCGGACCCACAGATACGCAGTATTTT. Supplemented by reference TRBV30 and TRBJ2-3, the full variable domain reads SQTIHQWPATLVQPVGSPLSLECTVEGTSNPNLYWYRQAAGRGLQLLFYSVGIGQISSEVPQNLSASRPQDRQFILSSKKLLLSDSGFYLCAWSSWGSGPTDTQYFGPGTRLTVL.

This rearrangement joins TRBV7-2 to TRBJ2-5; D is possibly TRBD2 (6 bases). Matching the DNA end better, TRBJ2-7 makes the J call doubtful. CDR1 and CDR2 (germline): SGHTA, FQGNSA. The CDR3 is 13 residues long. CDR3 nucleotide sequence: TGTGCCAGCAGCCCACCAGCGGGCTACGAGCAGTACTTC. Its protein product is CASSPPAGYEQYF.

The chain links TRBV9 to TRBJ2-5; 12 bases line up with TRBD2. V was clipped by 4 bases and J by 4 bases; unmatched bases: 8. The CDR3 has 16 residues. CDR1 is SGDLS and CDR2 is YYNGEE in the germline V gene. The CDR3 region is CASSPSGRADGETQYF. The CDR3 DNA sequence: TGTGCCAGCAGCCCTAGCGGGAGGGCCGACGGAGAGACCCAGTACTTC.

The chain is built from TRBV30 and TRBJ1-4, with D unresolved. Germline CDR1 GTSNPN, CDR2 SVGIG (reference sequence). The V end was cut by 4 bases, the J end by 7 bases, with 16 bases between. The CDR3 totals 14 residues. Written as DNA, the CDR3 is TGTGCCTGGACCCGGGAGCCTGCGGGTGAAAAACTGTTTTTT. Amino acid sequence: CAWTREPAGEKLFF.

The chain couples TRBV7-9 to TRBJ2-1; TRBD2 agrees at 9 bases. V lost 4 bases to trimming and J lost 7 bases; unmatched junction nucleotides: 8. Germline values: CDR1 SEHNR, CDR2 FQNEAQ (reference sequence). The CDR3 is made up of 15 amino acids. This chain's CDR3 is CASSSIAGEANEQFF. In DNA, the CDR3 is TGTGCCAGCAGCTCCATAGCGGGAGAGGCGAATGAGCAGTTCTTC.

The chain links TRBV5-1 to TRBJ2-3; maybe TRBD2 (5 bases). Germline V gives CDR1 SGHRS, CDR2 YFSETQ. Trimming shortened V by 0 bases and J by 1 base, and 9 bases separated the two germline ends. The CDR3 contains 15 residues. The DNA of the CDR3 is TGCGCCAGCAGCTTGGGTTTCGGGGGCACAGATACGCAGTATTTT. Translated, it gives CASSLGFGGTDTQYF.

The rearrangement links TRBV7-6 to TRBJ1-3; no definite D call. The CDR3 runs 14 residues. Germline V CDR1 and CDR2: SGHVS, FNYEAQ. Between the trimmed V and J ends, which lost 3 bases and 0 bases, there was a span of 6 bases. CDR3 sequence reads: CASSFSSSGNTIYF. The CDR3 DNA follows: TGTGCCAGCAGCTTCTCTAGCTCTGGAAACACCATATATTTT. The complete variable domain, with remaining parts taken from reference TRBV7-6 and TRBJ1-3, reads GAGVSQSPRYKVTKRGQDVALRCDPISGHVSLYWYRQALGQGPEFLTYFNYEAQQDKSGLPNDRFSAERPEGSISTLTIQRTEQRDSAMYRCASSFSSSGNTIYFGEGSWLTVV.

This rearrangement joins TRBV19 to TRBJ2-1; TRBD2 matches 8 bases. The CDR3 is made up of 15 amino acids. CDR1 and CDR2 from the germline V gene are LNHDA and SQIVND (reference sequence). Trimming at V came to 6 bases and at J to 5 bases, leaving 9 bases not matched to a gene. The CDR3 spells CASSPLAGLNNEQFF. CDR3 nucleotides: TGTGCCAGTAGCCCCCTAGCGGGTTTAAACAATGAGCAGTTCTTC.

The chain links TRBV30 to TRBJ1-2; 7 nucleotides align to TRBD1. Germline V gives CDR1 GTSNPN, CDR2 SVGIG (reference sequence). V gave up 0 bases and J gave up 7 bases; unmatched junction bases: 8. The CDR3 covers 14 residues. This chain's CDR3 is CAWSVLAGGSGYTF. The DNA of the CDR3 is TGTGCCTGGAGTGTACTCGCAGGGGGAAGTGGCTACACCTTC.

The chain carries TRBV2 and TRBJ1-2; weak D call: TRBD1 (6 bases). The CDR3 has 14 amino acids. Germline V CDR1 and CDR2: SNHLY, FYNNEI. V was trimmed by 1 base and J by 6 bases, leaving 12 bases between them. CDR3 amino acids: CASSEDRASHGYTF. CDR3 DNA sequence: TGTGCCAGCAGTGAAGACAGGGCCTCCCATGGCTACACCTTC. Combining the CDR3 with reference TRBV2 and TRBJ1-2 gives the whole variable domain EPEVTQTPSHQVTQMGQEVILRCVPISNHLYFYWYRQILGQKVEFLVSFYNNEISEKSEIFDDQFSVERPDGSNFTLKIRSTKLEDSAMYFCASSEDRASHGYTFGSGTRLTVV.

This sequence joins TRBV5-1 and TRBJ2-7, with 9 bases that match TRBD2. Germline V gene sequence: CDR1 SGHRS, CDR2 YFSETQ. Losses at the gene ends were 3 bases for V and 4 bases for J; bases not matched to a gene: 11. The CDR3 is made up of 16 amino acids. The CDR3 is CASSSGTAGGQYEQYF. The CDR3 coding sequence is TGCGCCAGCAGCTCTGGCACGGCGGGAGGGCAGTACGAGCAGTACTTC.

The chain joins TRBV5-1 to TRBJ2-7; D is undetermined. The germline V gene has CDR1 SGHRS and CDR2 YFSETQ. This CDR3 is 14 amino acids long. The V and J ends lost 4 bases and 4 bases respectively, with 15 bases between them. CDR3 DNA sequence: TGCGCCAGCAGCCCGGCGGCACCGATATACGAGCAGTACTTC. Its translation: CASSPAAPIYEQYF.

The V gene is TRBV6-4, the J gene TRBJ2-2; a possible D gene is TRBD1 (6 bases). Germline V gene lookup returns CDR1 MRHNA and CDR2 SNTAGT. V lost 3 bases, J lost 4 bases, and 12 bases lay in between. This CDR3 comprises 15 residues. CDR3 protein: CASSESGDATGELFF. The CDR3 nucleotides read TGTGCCAGCAGTGAATCAGGGGACGCCACCGGGGAGCTGTTTTTT.

The CDR3, as DNA: TGTGCCAGCAGATATTACTTGGGGGGCTACGAGCAGTACTTC. Its translation is CASRYYLGGYEQYF. The rearrangement uses TRBV6-1 and TRBJ2-7, with D perhaps TRBD2 (6 bases). The CDR3 length is 14 residues. CDR1 is MNHNS, CDR2 SASEGT, per germline. Trimming took off 6 bases at V and 3 bases at J, with 15 bases between the two ends.

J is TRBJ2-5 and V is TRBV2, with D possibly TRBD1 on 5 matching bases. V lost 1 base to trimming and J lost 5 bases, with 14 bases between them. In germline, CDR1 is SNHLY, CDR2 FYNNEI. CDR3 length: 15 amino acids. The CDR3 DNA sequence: TGTGCCAGCAGTGAAGTTAGGGGTGTCGGGGAGACCCAGTACTTC. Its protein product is CASSEVRGVGETQYF.

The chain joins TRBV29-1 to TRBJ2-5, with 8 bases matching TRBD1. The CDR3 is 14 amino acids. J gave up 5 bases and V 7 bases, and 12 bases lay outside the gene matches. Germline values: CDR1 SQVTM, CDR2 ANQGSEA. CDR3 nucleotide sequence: TGCAGCGCTGGACAGGGCGGCGTAAGGGAGACCCAGTACTTC. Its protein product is CSAGQGGVRETQYF.

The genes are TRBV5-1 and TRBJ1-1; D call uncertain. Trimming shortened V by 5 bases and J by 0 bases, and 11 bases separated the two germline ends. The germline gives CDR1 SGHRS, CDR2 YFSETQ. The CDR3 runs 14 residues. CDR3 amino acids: CASSPNTLNTEAFF. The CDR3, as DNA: TGCGCCAGCAGTCCTAATACCCTGAACACTGAAGCTTTCTTT.

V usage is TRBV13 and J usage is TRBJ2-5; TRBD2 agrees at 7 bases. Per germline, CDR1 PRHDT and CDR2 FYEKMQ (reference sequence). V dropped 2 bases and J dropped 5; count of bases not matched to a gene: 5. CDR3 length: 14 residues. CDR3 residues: CASSLPGGGETQYF. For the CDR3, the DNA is TGTGCCAGCAGCTTACCGGGAGGCGGGGAGACCCAGTACTTC. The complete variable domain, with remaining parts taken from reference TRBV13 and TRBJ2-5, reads AAGVIQSPRHLIKEKRETATLKCYPIPRHDTVYWYQQGPGQDPQFLISFYEKMQSDKGSIPDRFSAQQFSDYHSELNMSSLELGDSALYFCASSLPGGGETQYFGPGTRLLVL.

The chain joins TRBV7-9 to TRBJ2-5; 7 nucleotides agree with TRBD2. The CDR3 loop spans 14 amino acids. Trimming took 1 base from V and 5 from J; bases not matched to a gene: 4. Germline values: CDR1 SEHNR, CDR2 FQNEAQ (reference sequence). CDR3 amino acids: CASSLGGSAETQYF. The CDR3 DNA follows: TGTGCCAGCAGCTTAGGCGGGAGCGCGGAGACCCAGTACTTC.

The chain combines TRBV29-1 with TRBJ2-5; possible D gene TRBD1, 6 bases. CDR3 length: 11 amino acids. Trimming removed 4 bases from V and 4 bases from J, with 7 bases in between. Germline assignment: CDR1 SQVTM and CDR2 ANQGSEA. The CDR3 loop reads CSVVRGETQYF. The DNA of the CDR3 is TGCAGCGTTGTCAGGGGAGAGACCCAGTACTTC.

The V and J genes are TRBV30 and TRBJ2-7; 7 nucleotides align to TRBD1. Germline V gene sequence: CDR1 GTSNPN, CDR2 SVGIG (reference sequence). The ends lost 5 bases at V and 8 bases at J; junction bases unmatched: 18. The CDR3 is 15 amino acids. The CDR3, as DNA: TGTGCCTGGGGACGCTTAGGACAGGCTGCTACGCAGCAGTACTTC. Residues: CAWGRLGQAATQQYF.

CDR3 sequence: CASSIMSREGGEQFF. The CDR3 DNA reads TGTGCCAGTAGTATTATGTCGCGGGAGGGGGGGGAGCAGTTCTTC. The chain joins TRBV19 to TRBJ2-1; 9 nucleotides match TRBD2. This CDR3 region has 15 residues. Trimming cost V 3 bases and J 10 bases; bases outside gene matches: 10. Germline CDR1 LNHDA, CDR2 SQIVND (reference sequence).

CDR3 protein: CASSRDRENIQYF. CDR3 DNA sequence: TGTGCCAGCAGCCGGGACAGGGAAAACATTCAGTACTTC. The genes are TRBV6-5 and TRBJ2-4, with 9 bases identical to TRBD1. CDR1 is MNHEY, CDR2 SVGAGI, per germline. V shed 6 bases and J 5 bases; nucleotides not matched to a gene: 2. The CDR3 totals 13 residues.

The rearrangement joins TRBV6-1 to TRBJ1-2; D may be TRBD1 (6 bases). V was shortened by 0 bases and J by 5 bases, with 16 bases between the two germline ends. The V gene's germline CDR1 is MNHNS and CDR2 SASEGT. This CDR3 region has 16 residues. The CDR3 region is CASSEALGQSFYGYTF. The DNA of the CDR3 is TGTGCCAGCAGTGAAGCGCTTGGACAGAGCTTTTATGGCTACACCTTC.

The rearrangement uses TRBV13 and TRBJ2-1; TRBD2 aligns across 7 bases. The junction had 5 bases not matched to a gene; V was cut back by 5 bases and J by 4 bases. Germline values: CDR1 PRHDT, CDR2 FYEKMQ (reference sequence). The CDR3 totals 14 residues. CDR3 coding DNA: TGTGCCAGCAGCCTTCTAGCGGAGTACAATGAGCAGTTCTTC. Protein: CASSLLAEYNEQFF.